This TCR beta chain was captured by sequencing in a study of regulatory T cells in long-lasting Graves disease. Across the study: Patients with new Graves' disease had used antithyroid drugs below 3 months.

Sequencing libraries for TCR beta were prepared with iRepertoire HTBI primers and Arm-PCR of CDR3 regions. Study processing details: Sample data revealed some 58 TRBV and roughly 13 TRBJ segments. Each CDR3 protein gets one entry after TCRdb re-called the multiplex PCR reads with MiXCR. The authors' filters were not applied to this entry. The sample carries 500,000 or so distinct CDR3 sequences, 15% to 20% recorded once. The time point is: newly diagnosed GD, antithyroid drugs for less than 3 months. After RNA was extracted from PBMCs, the TCR library was made from it. The patients were drawn from one endocrinology department in Xi'an, China. On this clonotype itself: Just one base apart from a much larger clone, this may be a read error.

CDR1 is LGHNT and CDR2 is FRNRAP in the germline V gene. The V and J ends lost 4 bases and 10 bases respectively, with 11 bases between them. The CDR3 loop spans 12 amino acids. The data were also submitted as part of a second study, on T cells in Graves' hyperthyroidism and ophthalmopathy.

This TCR was sampled from a man between 40 and 49 years old with Graves disease. The sequences come from peripheral blood mononuclear cells (PBMCs), collected at new diagnosis, from a patient treated with antithyroid drugs. This chain joins TRBV12-5 and TRBJ2-1; D gene uncertain. CDR3 region: CASGSEYYEQFF. The CDR3 DNA reads as TGTGCTAGTGGTTCCGAGTACTACGAGCAGTTCTTC.